This TCR beta chain stems from a study of blood T cell repertoires in COVID-19. Looking at the study overall: Specimens from acute and convalescent COVID-19 originated in the United States, Italy and Spain. T cells, B-cell-depleted T cells, or PBMCs provided the cDNA or gDNA that served as material.

Germline V CDR1 and CDR2: LGHDT, YNNKEL (reference sequence). Trimming took off 6 bases at V and 7 bases at J, with 24 bases between the two ends. This CDR3 has 17 residues. In the study's own analysis: By means of reference gene primer amplification, nucleated cell counts were estimated. The repertoire was sequenced with immunoSEQ multiplex PCR; TCRdb's copy has only in-frame clones and lacks some. V and J calls plus clone size are reproduced from that table; the DNA served to infer D and trimming. The sample has about 250,000 clones, around 88% seen once; the top ten hold approximately 6%. This receptor was taken from a man older than 75 with acute or convalescent COVID-19. The chain employs TRBV3-1 (or the pseudogene TRBV3-2) and TRBJ2-2, with D possibly matching TRBD2 (6 bases). Material for sequencing was peripheral blood. CDR3 in DNA: TGTGCCAGCAGTCCGGGCCTAAGGGACTGGCGAAGCGGGGAGCTGTTTTTT. This sequence encodes CASSPGLRDWRSGELFF.